The clone carrying this T cell receptor beta chain was recorded only once. Its antigen is currently unknown. The sample contains more than one DNA sequence encoding this CDR3. The record originates from a study of shared clonotypes between healthy human individuals. The overall study: Donors had three CD4 naive, three CD4 memory, two CD8 naive and one CD8 memory plate apiece. General study findings and limits: Some clonotypes were shared by all four sorted-subset donors, while others were not shared. The non-shared ones had lower generation probabilities than the shared ones.

The CDR3 has 14 residues. Germline-derived CDR1 and CDR2 are SGDLS and YYNGEE. The J segment lost 3 bases and the V segment lost 3 bases, leaving 6 bases of the junction unmatched. The assay was immunoSEQ multiplex PCR, and TCRdb's table has in-frame clones only and misses some. The data contain 1.5 million to 2.5 million clones, around 96% of them singletons. Positively selected for CCR7, the CD45RO-negative cells used as naive CD8 cells excluded terminally differentiated effector memory CD45RA+ cells. All the donors were Caucasian adults who lived in Nashville, Tennessee. The sequenced sample consisted of naive CD8+ T cells sorted from blood. V and J are TRBV9 and TRBJ2-7, with 7 bases aligning to TRBD2. The receptor was isolated from a man between 18 and 35 years old in good health. The CDR3 loop reads CASSAGGAGYEQYF. In DNA form, the CDR3 reads TGTGCCAGCAGCGCGGGGGGTGCAGGCTACGAGCAGTACTTC.